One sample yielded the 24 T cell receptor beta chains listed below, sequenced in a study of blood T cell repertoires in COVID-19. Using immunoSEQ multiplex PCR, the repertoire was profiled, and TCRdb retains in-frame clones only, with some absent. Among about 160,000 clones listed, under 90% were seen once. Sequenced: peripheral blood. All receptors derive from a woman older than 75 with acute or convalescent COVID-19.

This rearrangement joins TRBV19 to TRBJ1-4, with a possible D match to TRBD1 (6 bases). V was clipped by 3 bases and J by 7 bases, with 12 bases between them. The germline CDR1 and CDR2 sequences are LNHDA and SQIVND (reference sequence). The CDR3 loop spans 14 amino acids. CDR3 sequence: CASSIWGRGEKLFF. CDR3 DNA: TGTGCCAGTAGTATTTGGGGGCGAGGTGAAAAACTGTTTTTT.

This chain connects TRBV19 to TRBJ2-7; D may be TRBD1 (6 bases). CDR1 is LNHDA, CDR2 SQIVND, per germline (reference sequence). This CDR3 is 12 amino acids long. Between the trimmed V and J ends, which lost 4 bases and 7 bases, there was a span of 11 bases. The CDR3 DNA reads TGTGCCAGTAGTACCGGTAGGGGGGAGCAGTACTTC. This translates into CASSTGRGEQYF. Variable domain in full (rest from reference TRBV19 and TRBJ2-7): DGGITQSPKYLFRKEGQNVTLSCEQNLNHDAMYWYRQDPGQGLRLIYYSQIVNDFQKGDIAEGYSVSREKKESFPLTVTSAQKNPTAFYLCASSTGRGEQYFGPGTRLTVT.

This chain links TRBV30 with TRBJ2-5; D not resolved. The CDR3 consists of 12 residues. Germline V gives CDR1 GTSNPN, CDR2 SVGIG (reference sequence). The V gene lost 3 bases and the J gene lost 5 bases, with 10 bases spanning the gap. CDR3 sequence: CAWRSSGETQYF. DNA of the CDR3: TGTGCCTGGAGAAGCTCCGGGGAGACCCAGTACTTC.

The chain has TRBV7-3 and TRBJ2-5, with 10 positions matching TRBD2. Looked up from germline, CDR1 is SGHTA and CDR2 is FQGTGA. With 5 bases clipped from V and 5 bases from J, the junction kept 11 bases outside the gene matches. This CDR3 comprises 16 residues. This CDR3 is CASSTSGTSVQETQYF. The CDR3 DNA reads TGTGCCAGCAGCACATCCGGGACTAGCGTGCAGGAGACCCAGTACTTC.

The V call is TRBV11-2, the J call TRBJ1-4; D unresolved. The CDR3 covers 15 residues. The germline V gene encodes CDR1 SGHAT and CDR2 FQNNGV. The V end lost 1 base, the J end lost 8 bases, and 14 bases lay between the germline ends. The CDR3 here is CASSLGLRWREKLFF. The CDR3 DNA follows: TGTGCCAGCAGCTTAGGTCTCCGCTGGAGAGAAAAACTGTTTTTT.

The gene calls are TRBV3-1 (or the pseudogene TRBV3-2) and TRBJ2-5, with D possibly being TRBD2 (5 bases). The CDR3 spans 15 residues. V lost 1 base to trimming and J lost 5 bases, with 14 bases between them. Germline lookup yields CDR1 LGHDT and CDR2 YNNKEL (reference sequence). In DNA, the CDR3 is TGTGCCAGCAGCCAAGGTGGGGTCCCGGGGGAGACCCAGTACTTC. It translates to CASSQGGVPGETQYF.

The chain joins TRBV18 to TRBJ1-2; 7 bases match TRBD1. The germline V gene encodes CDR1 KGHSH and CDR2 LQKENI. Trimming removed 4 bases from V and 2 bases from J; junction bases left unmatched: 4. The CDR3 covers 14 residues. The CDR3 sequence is CASSLSGQNYGYTF. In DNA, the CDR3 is TGTGCCAGCTCACTATCGGGACAGAACTATGGCTACACCTTC.

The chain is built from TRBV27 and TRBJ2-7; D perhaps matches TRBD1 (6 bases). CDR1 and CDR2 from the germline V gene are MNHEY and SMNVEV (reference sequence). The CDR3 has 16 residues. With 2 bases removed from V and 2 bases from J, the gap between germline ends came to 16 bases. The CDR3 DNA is TGTGCCAGCAGTTTAGGAGCCGGGACACCAACCTACGAGCAGTACTTC. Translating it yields CASSLGAGTPTYEQYF.

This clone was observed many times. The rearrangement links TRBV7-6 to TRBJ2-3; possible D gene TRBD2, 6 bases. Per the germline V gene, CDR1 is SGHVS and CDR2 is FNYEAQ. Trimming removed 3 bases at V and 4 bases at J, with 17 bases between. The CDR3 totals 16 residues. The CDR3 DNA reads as TGTGCCAGCAGCTTGGAAGGGCGGGGCAGGCCAGATACGCAGTATTTT. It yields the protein CASSLEGRGRPDTQYF. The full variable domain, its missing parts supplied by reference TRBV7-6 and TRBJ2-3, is GAGVSQSPRYKVTKRGQDVALRCDPISGHVSLYWYRQALGQGPEFLTYFNYEAQQDKSGLPNDRFSAERPEGSISTLTIQRTEQRDSAMYRCASSLEGRGRPDTQYFGPGTRLTVL.

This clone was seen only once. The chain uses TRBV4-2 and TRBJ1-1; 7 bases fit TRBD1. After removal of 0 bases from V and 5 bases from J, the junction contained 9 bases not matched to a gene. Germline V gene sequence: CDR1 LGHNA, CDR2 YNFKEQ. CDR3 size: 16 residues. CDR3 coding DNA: TGTGCCAGCAGCCAAGAGGGACAGACCTGGAGTACTGAAGCTTTCTTT. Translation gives CASSQEGQTWSTEAFF.

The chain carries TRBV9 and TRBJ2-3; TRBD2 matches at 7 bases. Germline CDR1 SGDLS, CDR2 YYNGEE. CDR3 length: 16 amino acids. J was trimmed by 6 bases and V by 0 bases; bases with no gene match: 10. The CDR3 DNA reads TGTGCCAGCAGCGTAGCTGGCGGGAGCTATTCGGATACGCAGTATTTT. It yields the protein CASSVAGGSYSDTQYF. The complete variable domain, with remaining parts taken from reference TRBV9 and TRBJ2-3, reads DSGVTQTPKHLITATGQRVTLRCSPRSGDLSVYWYQQSLDQGLQFLIQYYNGEERAKGNILERFSAQQFPDLHSELNLSSLELGDSALYFCASSVAGGSYSDTQYFGPGTRLTVL.

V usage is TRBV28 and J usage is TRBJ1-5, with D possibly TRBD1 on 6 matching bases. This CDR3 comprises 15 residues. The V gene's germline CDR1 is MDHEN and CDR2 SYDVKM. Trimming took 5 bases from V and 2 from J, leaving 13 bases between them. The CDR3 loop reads CASSQGGGGNQPQHF. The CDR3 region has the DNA TGTGCCAGCAGTCAAGGGGGGGGTGGCAATCAGCCCCAGCATTTT.

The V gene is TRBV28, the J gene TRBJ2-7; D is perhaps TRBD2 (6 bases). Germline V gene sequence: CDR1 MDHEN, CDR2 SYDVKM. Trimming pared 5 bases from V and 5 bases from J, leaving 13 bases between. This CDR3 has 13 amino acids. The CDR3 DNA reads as TGTGCCAGCAGTAGACTAGTGAAGGACGAGCAGTACTTC. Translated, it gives CASSRLVKDEQYF.

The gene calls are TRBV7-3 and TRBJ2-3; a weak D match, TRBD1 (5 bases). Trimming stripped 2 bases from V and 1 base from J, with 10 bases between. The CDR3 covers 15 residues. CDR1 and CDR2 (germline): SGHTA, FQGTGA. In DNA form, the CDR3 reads TGTGCCAGCAGCTTATGGGGCACCCGCACAGATACGCAGTATTTT. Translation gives CASSLWGTRTDTQYF.

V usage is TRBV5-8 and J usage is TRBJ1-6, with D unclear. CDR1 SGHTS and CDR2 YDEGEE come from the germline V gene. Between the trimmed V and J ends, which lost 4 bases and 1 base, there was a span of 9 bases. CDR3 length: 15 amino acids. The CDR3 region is CASSPLGSYNSPLHF. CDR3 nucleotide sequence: TGTGCCAGCAGCCCTCTCGGGTCCTATAATTCACCCCTCCACTTT.

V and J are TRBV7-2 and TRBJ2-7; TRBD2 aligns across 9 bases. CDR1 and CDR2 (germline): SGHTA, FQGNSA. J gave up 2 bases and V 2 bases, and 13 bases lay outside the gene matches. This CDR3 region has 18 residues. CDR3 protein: CASSLRQSSGGGAYEQYF. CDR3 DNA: TGTGCCAGCAGCTTAAGGCAGAGTAGCGGGGGCGGAGCCTACGAGCAGTACTTC.

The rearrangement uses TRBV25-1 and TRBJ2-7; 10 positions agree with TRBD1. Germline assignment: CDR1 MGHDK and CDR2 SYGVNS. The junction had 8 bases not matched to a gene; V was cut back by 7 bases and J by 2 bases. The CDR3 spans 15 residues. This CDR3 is CASKPGTGVTYEQYF. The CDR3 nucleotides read TGTGCCAGCAAGCCCGGGACAGGGGTAACCTACGAGCAGTACTTC.

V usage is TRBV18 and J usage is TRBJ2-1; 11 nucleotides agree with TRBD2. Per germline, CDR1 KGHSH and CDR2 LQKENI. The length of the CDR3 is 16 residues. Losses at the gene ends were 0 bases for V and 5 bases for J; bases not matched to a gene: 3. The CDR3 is CASSPPGTSGHNEQFF. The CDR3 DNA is TGTGCCAGCTCACCACCGGGGACTAGCGGCCACAATGAGCAGTTCTTC.

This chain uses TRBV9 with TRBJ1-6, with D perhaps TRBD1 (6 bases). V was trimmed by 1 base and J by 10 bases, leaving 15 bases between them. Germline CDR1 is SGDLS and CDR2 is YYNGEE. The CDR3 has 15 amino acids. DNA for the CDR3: TGTGCCAGCAGCGTACGGCCAGGGGAGGGCTCACCCCTCCACTTT. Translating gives CASSVRPGEGSPLHF.

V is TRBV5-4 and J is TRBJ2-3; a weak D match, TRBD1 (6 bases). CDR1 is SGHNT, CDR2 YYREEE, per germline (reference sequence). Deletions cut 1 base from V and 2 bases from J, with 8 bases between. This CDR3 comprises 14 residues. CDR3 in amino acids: CASSLWGPTDTQYF. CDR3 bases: TGTGCCAGCAGCTTGTGGGGGCCCACAGATACGCAGTATTTT.

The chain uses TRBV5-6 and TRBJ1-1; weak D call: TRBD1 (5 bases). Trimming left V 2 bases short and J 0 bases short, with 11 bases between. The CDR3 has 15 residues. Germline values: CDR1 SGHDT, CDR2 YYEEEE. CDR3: CASSLEVGVNTEAFF. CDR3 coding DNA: TGTGCCAGCAGCTTAGAGGTAGGGGTGAACACTGAAGCTTTCTTT.

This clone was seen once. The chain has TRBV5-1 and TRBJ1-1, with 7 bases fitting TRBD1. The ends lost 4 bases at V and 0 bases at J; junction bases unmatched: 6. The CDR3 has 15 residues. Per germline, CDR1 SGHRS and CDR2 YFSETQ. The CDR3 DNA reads TGCGCCAGCAGCGGAAGACAGGGTATGAACACTGAAGCTTTCTTT. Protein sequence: CASSGRQGMNTEAFF.

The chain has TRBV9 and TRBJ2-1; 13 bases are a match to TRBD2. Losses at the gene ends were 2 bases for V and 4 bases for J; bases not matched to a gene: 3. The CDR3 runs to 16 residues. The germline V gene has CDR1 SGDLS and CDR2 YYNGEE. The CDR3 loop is CASSVRLAGGYNEQFF. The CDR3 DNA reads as TGTGCCAGCAGCGTCAGACTAGCGGGGGGATACAATGAGCAGTTCTTC.

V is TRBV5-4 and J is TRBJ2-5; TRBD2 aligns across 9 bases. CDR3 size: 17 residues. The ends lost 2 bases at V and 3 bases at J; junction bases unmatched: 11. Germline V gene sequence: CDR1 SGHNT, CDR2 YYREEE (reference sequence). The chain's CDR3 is CASSFSLLAGGKETQYF. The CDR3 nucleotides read TGTGCCAGCAGCTTCTCCCTGCTGGCGGGGGGGAAAGAGACCCAGTACTTC.